Following are 25 T cell receptor beta chains from one sample sequenced in a study of human T cells and chemical hapten exposure. Indicated time point: patch test 3, about 24 weeks after DPC sensitization. Described treatment: therapeutic diphenylcyclopropenone sensitization with weekly scalp DPC. TCRdb reanalysed the RACE reads using MiXCR and keeps one entry per CDR3 protein. The repertoire includes under 100,000 distinct CDR3 sequences, about a tenth of them detected once, and 3.7% sits in the top ten. This sample comprised whole blood, obtained in connection with sensitization to the hapten diphenylcyclopropenone (DPC). These receptor sequences come from a woman aged 45-65 years with alopecia areata. Some clones in this sample may be carry-over from other donors' samples.

This clonotype appeared many times. The chain couples TRBV5-1 to TRBJ1-5; a possible D gene is TRBD1 (5 bases). V shed 0 bases and J shed 5 bases, with 6 bases lying between them. This CDR3 spans 13 amino acids. The V gene's germline CDR1 is SGHRS and CDR2 YFSETQ. CDR3 sequence (DNA): TGCGCCAGCAGCTTGGTGGGGCATCAGCCCCAGCATTTT. It encodes CASSLVGHQPQHF.

The gene calls are TRBV7-9 and TRBJ1-1; D is ambiguous. Trimming shortened V by 5 bases and J by 3 bases, and 1 base separated the two germline ends. The length of the CDR3 is 10 residues. Per the germline V gene, CDR1 is SEHNR and CDR2 is FQNEAQ (reference sequence). CDR3 in DNA: TGTGCCAGCAGCCACACTGAAGCTTTCTTT. It is translated as CASSHTEAFF.

This clonotype was counted only a few times. This chain uses TRBV28 with TRBJ1-3; the D gene is possibly TRBD1 (6 bases). The length of the CDR3 is 15 residues. Germline CDR1 MDHEN, CDR2 SYDVKM. V was trimmed by 5 bases and J by 0 bases, leaving 11 bases between them. The CDR3 reads CASSGGGNSGNTIYF. Here the CDR3 DNA reads TGTGCCAGCAGTGGAGGGGGGAACTCTGGAAACACCATATATTTT.

This clonotype occurred a few times. V is TRBV4-3 and J is TRBJ2-3; no reliable D call. Trimming removed 0 bases from V and 0 bases from J, with 4 bases in between. The CDR3 is 14 residues long. From germline, CDR1 is LGHNA and CDR2 YSLEER. The CDR3 protein is CASSQDRSTDTQYF. The CDR3 coding sequence is TGCGCCAGCAGCCAAGATCGAAGCACAGATACGCAGTATTTT.

This clonotype was counted ten times or more. The chain combines TRBV2 with TRBJ2-7, with D perhaps matching TRBD2 (5 bases). V gave up 3 bases and J gave up 6 bases, with 6 bases separating them. The CDR3 runs 11 residues. CDR1 and CDR2 from the germline V gene are SNHLY and FYNNEI. CDR3 in amino acids: CASSETIEQYF. CDR3 coding DNA: TGTGCCAGCAGTGAGACTATCGAGCAGTACTTC.

The chain recombines TRBV4-1 with TRBJ2-7, with 7 bases matching TRBD1. The CDR3 length is 13 residues. V dropped 3 bases and J dropped 2; count of bases not matched to a gene: 1. In germline, CDR1 is MGHRA, CDR2 YSYEKL. CDR3 in amino acids: CASSHDRAYEQYF. The CDR3 bases are TGCGCCAGCAGCCACGACAGGGCCTACGAGCAGTACTTC.

This clonotype was observed at least ten times. V gene TRBV28 combines with J gene TRBJ2-7; D perhaps matches TRBD2 (5 bases). Germline V lookup: CDR1 MDHEN, CDR2 SYDVKM. The CDR3 spans 14 residues. V dropped 3 bases and J dropped 7 bases, with 16 bases sitting between them. CDR3 coding DNA: TGTGCCAGCAGTTTTTTAGAGGTCGGCGGGGAGCAGTACTTC. Protein sequence: CASSFLEVGGEQYF.

This clonotype was seen a few times. The gene calls are TRBV3-2 and TRBJ1-3; TRBD1, the D gene given by the table, was not confirmed from the DNA. TRBV3-2 is flagged as a pseudogene. This CDR3 is 18 amino acids long. The chain's CDR3 is CASAPWRALDEVENTIYF. The CDR3 DNA sequence: TGTGCCAGCGCCCCGTGGAGAGCCTTGGACGAAGTGGAAAACACCATATATTTT.

The rearrangement uses TRBV29-1 and TRBJ2-5; TRBD1 matches 7 bases. The CDR3 runs 13 residues. Germline loops: CDR1 SQVTM, CDR2 ANQGSEA. The V and J ends lost 3 bases and 1 base, in that order; junction bases with no gene match: 2. CDR3 region: CSVDGTAQETQYF. The CDR3 region has the DNA TGCAGCGTTGACGGGACAGCCCAAGAGACCCAGTACTTC.

There are many counts of this clonotype. The J gene is TRBJ2-4, the V gene TRBV5-8; 8 nucleotides agree with TRBD1. This CDR3 comprises 13 residues. The J segment lost 8 bases and the V segment lost 3 bases, leaving 4 bases of the junction unmatched. Per the germline V gene, CDR1 is SGHTS and CDR2 is YDEGEE. CDR3 loop: CASSYRGSHIQYF. The DNA for the CDR3 is TGTGCCAGCAGCTACAGGGGGTCCCACATTCAGTACTTC.

This clonotype was seen repeatedly, ten times or more. The genes are TRBV12-3 or TRBV12-4 and TRBJ2-2, with a tentative D call TRBD2 (5 bases). The CDR3 runs to 15 residues. V was cut by 6 bases and J by 0 bases, with 11 bases left in between. The CDR3 spells CASRTPGTNTGELFF. The CDR3 DNA sequence: TGTGCCAGCAGGACCCCCGGGACGAACACCGGGGAGCTGTTTTTT.

This clonotype has at least ten counts. The gene calls are TRBV5-1 and TRBJ2-1; D possibly uses TRBD1 or TRBD2 (6 bases each). The V end was cut by 4 bases, the J end by 0 bases, with 17 bases between. Germline CDR1 is SGHRS and CDR2 is YFSETQ. The CDR3 sequence is 17 residues long. The DNA for the CDR3 is TGCGCCAGCAGCCTTCCCTCGGGGGCTAGCTCCTACAATGAGCAGTTCTTC. Translation gives CASSLPSGASSYNEQFF.

The chain couples TRBV19 to TRBJ2-4; D unresolved. Trimming cost V 3 bases and J 0 bases, with 12 bases left between them. Germline V gene data show CDR1 as LNHDA and CDR2 as SQIVND (reference sequence). The CDR3 contains 16 residues. The CDR3 loop is CASSIQGMLAKNIQYF. CDR3 DNA: TGTGCCAGTAGTATTCAAGGAATGTTAGCCAAAAACATTCAGTACTTC.

A few counts support this clonotype. The rearrangement links TRBV4-1 to TRBJ2-1; D gene ambiguous. V lost 0 bases and J 13 bases, leaving 10 bases between the germline ends. This CDR3 is built from 12 residues. Per the germline V gene, CDR1 is MGHRA and CDR2 is YSYEKL. CDR3: CASSQDSTVQFF. Written as DNA, the CDR3 is TGCGCCAGCAGCCAAGACAGTACAGTCCAGTTCTTC.

This chain connects TRBV5-1 to TRBJ2-2, with TRBD2 matching 8 bases. The germline V gene encodes CDR1 SGHRS and CDR2 YFSETQ. V dropped 9 bases and J dropped 3; count of bases not matched to a gene: 7. The CDR3 is 14 amino acids. The CDR3 protein is CATSRREDTGELFF. DNA for the CDR3: TGCGCCACCAGTAGGCGGGAGGACACCGGGGAGCTGTTTTTT. Full variable domain (outside the CDR3, taken from reference TRBV5-1 and TRBJ2-2): KAGVTQTPRYLIKTRGQQVTLSCSPISGHRSVSWYQQTPGQGLQFLFEYFSETQRNKGNFPGRFSGRQFSNSRSEMNVSTLELGDSALYLCATSRREDTGELFFGEGSRLTVL.

This clonotype has more than one count but fewer than ten. The J gene is TRBJ1-5, the V gene TRBV28, with D uncertain. V was shortened by 3 bases and J by 1 base, with 10 bases between the two germline ends. CDR3 size: 15 residues. Germline V gives CDR1 MDHEN, CDR2 SYDVKM. CDR3 residues: CASSLGGTSNQPQHF. DNA of the CDR3: TGTGCCAGCAGTTTGGGAGGTACGAGCAATCAGCCCCAGCATTTT.

This clonotype appeared many times. V and J are TRBV7-8 and TRBJ1-1; weak D call: TRBD1 (6 bases). Germline CDR1 is SGHVS and CDR2 is FQNEAQ. CDR3 length equals 14 residues. V was clipped by 3 bases and J by 5 bases, with 13 bases between them. This CDR3 reads CASSFEGEGTEAFF. In nucleotides, the CDR3 is TGTGCCAGCAGCTTTGAGGGGGAGGGTACTGAAGCTTTCTTT.

V and J are TRBV28 and TRBJ1-1, with unresolved D. Trimming cost V 8 bases and J 3 bases, with 4 bases left between them. This CDR3 has 10 residues. Germline V lookup: CDR1 MDHEN, CDR2 SYDVKM. This chain's CDR3 is CASAHTEAFF. The CDR3 DNA sequence: TGTGCCAGCGCTCACACTGAAGCTTTCTTT.

This clonotype was recorded at least ten times. The chain has TRBV6-1 and TRBJ2-1; perhaps TRBD2 as D (6 bases). Between the trimmed V and J ends, which lost 10 bases and 0 bases, there was a span of 13 bases. Germline assignment: CDR1 MNHNS and CDR2 SASEGT. CDR3 length: 14 residues. The CDR3 sequence is CATGRGLSYNEQFF. CDR3 in DNA: TGTGCCACCGGGCGGGGCCTCTCCTACAATGAGCAGTTCTTC.

The table lists this clonotype with many counts. This chain joins TRBV7-9 and TRBJ1-6; 10 bases agree with TRBD1. The CDR3 has 16 amino acids. The germline V gene has CDR1 SEHNR and CDR2 FQNEAQ (reference sequence). V lost 5 bases to trimming and J lost 7 bases; unmatched junction nucleotides: 8. CDR3 region: CASSVTTGGRNSPLHF. The CDR3, as DNA: TGTGCCAGCAGCGTAACGACAGGGGGCAGGAATTCACCCCTCCACTTT.

This clonotype was seen repeatedly, ten times or more. The V and J genes are TRBV3-1 and TRBJ1-4; no clear D. V lost 4 bases and J 0 bases, leaving 9 bases between the germline ends. Germline V gene lookup returns CDR1 LGHDT and CDR2 YNNKEL (reference sequence). The CDR3 runs 15 residues. The CDR3 reads CASSRAGATNEKLFF. The CDR3 DNA follows: TGTGCCAGCAGCCGGGCCGGGGCAACTAATGAAAAACTGTTTTTT. Full variable domain (outside the CDR3, taken from reference TRBV3-1 and TRBJ1-4): DTAVSQTPKYLVTQMGNDKSIKCEQNLGHDTMYWYKQDSKKFLKIMFSYNNKELIINETVPNRFSPKSPDKAHLNLHINSLELGDSAVYFCASSRAGATNEKLFFGSGTQLSVL.

This clonotype has a handful of counts. This chain links TRBV20-1 with TRBJ2-3; TRBD2 matches 11 bases. Germline trimming cut 1 base from V and 2 bases from J; bases unmatched to any gene: 5. Germline V lookup: CDR1 DFQATT, CDR2 SNEGSKA (reference sequence). The CDR3 extends over 16 amino acids. In DNA form, the CDR3 reads TGCAGTGCTAGAGTCACTAGCGGGAGCCCCACAGATACGCAGTATTTT. It yields the protein CSARVTSGSPTDTQYF.

This clonotype was found many times. The chain is built from TRBV24-1 and TRBJ2-1; D could derive from TRBD1 or TRBD2 (5 bases each). CDR1 is KGHDR and CDR2 is SFDVKD in the germline V gene. The CDR3 runs 16 residues. The V gene lost 2 bases and the J gene lost 0 bases, with 10 bases spanning the gap. The CDR3 sequence: CATSDSGANSYNEQFF. For the CDR3, the DNA is TGTGCCACCAGTGATTCCGGGGCTAACTCCTACAATGAGCAGTTCTTC.

About this clonotype: A much larger clone lies a single base off, so this may be a read error. The rearrangement joins TRBV7-2 to TRBJ2-1, with D possibly being TRBD2 (6 bases). The CDR3 has 18 residues. Germline V gene sequence: CDR1 SGHTA, CDR2 FQGNSA. CDR3 protein: CVSSPGLGAGLLANEQFF. The CDR3 nucleotides read TGTGTCAGCAGCCCAGGGCTCGGCGCGGGACTCCTGGCCAATGAGCAGTTCTTC.

The rearrangement uses TRBV2 and TRBJ2-5; 11 bases fit TRBD2. V dropped 5 bases and J dropped 3; count of bases not matched to a gene: 11. The CDR3 is made up of 17 amino acids. Germline CDR1 SNHLY, CDR2 FYNNEI. CDR3 protein: CASSSSSPGLAEETQYF. CDR3 sequence (DNA): TGTGCCAGCAGTTCCAGCTCCCCGGGACTAGCGGAAGAGACCCAGTACTTC.